This T cell receptor beta chain was retrieved from a study of spatial heterogeneity in lung cancer. Turning to the study itself: Matched bulk RNA-seq yielded a T cell transcriptional module score. Counts of TCR transcripts in tumor regions correlated strongly with that score. Study-wide points: Expanded intratumoral alpha and beta TCR counts tracked tumor mutation counts. Sequencing reached an estimated coverage of tumor T cells that was only 5.5% to 7% for alpha chains and more than 12% for beta chains.

Time point described: sample taken at primary tumor resection. This CDR3 spans 13 amino acids. Germline V gene data show CDR1 as MNHNY and CDR2 as SVGAGI (reference sequence). V gave up 6 bases and J gave up 7 bases, with 10 bases separating them. Every cDNA TCR molecule received its own unique molecular identifier. MiXCR, run by TCRdb on the 5' RACE reads, gives a single entry per CDR3 protein. In the table there are roughly 8,400 distinct CDR3 sequences, 5% to 6.5% of which are singletons. This clonotype was counted many times. No antigen is known for it. The rearrangement uses TRBV6-6 and TRBJ1-6; D may be TRBD1 (6 bases). The sample was lung tumor tissue, taken at surgery. The source of this sequence is a male donor with early-stage non-small cell lung cancer. In DNA, the CDR3 is TGTGCCAGCAGCCCTACAGGGAATTCACCCCTCCACTTT. Residues: CASSPTGNSPLHF.